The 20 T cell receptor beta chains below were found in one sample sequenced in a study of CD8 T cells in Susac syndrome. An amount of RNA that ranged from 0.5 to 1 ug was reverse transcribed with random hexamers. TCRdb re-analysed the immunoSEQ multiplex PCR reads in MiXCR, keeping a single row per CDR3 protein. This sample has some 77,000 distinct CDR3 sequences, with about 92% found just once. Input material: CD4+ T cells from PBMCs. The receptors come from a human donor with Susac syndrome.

The CDR3 coding sequence is TGTGCCAGCAGTGGGAAAGGGACAGGGGAACACGAGCAGTACTTC. It is translated as CASSGKGTGEHEQYF. The rearrangement joins TRBV28 to TRBJ2-7; 10 positions match TRBD1. CDR1 is MDHEN and CDR2 is SYDVKM in the germline V gene. The length of the CDR3 is 15 residues. V was clipped by 5 bases and J by 5 bases; unmatched bases: 9.

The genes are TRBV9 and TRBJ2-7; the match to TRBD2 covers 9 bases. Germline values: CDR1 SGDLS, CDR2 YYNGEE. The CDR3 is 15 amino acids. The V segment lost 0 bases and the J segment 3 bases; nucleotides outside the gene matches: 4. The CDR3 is CASSVGVAGVYEQYF. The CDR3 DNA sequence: TGTGCCAGCAGCGTAGGGGTAGCGGGAGTCTACGAGCAGTACTTC.

The CDR3 sequence is CSVVRPKYNEQFF. Here the CDR3 DNA reads TGCAGCGTTGTCCGTCCGAAATACAATGAGCAGTTCTTC. The chain links TRBV29-1 to TRBJ2-1; D not certain. Germline-derived CDR1 and CDR2 are SQVTM and ANQGSEA. Trimming shortened V by 4 bases and J by 4 bases, and 11 bases separated the two germline ends. The CDR3 totals 13 residues.

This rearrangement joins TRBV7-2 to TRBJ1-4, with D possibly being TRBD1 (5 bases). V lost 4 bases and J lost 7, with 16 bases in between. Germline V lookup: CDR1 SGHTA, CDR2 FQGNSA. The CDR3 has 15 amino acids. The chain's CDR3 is CASSSPRELSEKLFF. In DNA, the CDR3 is TGTGCCAGCAGCTCACCCAGGGAACTCTCTGAAAAACTGTTTTTT.

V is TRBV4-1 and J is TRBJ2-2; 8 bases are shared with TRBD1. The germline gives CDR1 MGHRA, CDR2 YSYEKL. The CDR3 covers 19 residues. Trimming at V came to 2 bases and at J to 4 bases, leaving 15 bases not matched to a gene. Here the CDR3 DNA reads TGCGCCAGCAGCCAATACAGTCCGGGCAGGGGGCTAGGCACCGGGGAGCTGTTTTTT. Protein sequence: CASSQYSPGRGLGTGELFF.

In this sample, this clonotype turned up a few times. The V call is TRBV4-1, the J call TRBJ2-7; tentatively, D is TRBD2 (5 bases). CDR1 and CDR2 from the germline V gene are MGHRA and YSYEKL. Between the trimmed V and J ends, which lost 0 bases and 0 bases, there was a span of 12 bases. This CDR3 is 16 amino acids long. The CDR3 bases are TGCGCCAGCAGCCAAGATATAGCGCCGGTCTCCTACGAGCAGTACTTC. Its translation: CASSQDIAPVSYEQYF.

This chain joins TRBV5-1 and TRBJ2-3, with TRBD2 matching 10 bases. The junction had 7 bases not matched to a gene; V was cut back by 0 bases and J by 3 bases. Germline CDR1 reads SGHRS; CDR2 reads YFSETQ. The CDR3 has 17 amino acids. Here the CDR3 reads CASSLAAVSGGTDTQYF. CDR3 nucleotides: TGCGCCAGCAGCTTGGCAGCGGTTAGCGGGGGGACAGATACGCAGTATTTT. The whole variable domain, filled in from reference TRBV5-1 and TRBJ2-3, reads KAGVTQTPRYLIKTRGQQVTLSCSPISGHRSVSWYQQTPGQGLQFLFEYFSETQRNKGNFPGRFSGRQFSNSRSEMNVSTLELGDSALYLCASSLAAVSGGTDTQYFGPGTRLTVL.

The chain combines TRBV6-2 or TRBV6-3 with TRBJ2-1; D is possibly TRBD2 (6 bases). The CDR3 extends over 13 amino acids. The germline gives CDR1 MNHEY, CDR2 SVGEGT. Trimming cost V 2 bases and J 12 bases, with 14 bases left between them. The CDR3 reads CASSYGTPQLQFF. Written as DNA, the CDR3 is TGTGCCAGCAGTTACGGGACTCCCCAGCTGCAGTTCTTC.

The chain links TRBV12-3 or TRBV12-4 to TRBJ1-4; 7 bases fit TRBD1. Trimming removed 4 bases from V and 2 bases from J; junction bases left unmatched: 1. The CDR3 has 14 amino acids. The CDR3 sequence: CASSSRGTNEKLFF. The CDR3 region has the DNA TGTGCCAGCAGTTCCAGGGGGACTAATGAAAAACTGTTTTTT.

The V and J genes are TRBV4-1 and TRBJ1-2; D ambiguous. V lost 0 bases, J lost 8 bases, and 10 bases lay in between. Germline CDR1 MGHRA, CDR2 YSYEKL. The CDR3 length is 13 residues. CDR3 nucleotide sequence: TGCGCCAGCAGCCAAGAGGCGCAGAGCGGCTACACCTTC. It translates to CASSQEAQSGYTF.

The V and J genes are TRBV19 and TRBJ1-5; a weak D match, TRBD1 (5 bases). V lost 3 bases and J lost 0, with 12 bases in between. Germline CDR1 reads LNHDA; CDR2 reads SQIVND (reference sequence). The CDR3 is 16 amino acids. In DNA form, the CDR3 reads TGTGCCAGTAGTATCTCGGGACCGTATAGCAATCAGCCCCAGCATTTT. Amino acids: CASSISGPYSNQPQHF.

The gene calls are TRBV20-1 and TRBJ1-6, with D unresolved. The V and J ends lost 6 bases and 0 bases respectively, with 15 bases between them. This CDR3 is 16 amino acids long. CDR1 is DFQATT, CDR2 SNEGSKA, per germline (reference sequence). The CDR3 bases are TGCAGTGCCGTCGAAGGGCACAGCTCCTATAATTCACCCCTCCACTTT. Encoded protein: CSAVEGHSSYNSPLHF.

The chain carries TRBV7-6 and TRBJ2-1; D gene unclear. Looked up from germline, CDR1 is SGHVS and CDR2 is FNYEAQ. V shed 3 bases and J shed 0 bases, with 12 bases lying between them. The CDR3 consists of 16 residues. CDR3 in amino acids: CASSFKGRSSYNEQFF. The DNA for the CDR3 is TGTGCCAGCAGCTTCAAGGGCCGAAGCTCCTACAATGAGCAGTTCTTC. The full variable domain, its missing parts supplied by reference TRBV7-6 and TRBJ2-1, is GAGVSQSPRYKVTKRGQDVALRCDPISGHVSLYWYRQALGQGPEFLTYFNYEAQQDKSGLPNDRFSAERPEGSISTLTIQRTEQRDSAMYRCASSFKGRSSYNEQFFGPGTRLTVL.

CDR3 sequence (DNA): TGCAGTGCTAGAGAGGGGGCGCCCCGCTCTGGGGCCAACGTCCTGACTTTC. Its translation is CSAREGAPRSGANVLTF. J is TRBJ2-6 and V is TRBV20-1, with D possibly TRBD1 on 6 matching bases. This CDR3 contains 17 residues. Germline loops: CDR1 DFQATT, CDR2 SNEGSKA (reference sequence). Trimming removed 0 bases from V and 0 bases from J, with 12 bases in between.

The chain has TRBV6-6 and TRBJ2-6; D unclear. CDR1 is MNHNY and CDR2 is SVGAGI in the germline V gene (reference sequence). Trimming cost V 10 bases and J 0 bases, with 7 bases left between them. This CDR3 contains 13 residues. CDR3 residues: CAIRYSGANVLTF. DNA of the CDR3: TGTGCCATCCGGTACTCTGGGGCCAACGTCCTGACTTTC.

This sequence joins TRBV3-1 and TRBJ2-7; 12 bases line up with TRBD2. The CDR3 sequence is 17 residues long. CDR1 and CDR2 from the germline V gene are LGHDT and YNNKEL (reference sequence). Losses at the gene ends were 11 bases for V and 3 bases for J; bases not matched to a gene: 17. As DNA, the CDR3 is TGTGCCCCCCGGTCGGGGAGACTAGCGGGAGAAGTCTACGAGCAGTACTTC. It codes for CAPRSGRLAGEVYEQYF.

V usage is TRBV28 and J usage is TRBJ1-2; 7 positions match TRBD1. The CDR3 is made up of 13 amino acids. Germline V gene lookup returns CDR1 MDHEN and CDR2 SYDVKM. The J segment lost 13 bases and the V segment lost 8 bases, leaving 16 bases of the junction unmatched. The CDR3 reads CASRLRGPSAATF. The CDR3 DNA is TGTGCCAGCCGGTTAAGGGGGCCATCGGCCGCCACCTTC.

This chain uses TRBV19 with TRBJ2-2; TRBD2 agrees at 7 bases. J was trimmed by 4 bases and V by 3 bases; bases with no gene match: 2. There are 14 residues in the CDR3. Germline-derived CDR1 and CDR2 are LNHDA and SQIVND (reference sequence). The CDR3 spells CASSMGGFTGELFF. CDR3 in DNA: TGTGCCAGTAGTATGGGAGGGTTCACCGGGGAGCTGTTTTTT.

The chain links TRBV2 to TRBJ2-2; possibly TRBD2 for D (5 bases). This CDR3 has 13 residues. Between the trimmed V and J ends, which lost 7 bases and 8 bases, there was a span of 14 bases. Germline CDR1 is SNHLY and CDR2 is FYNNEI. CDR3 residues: CASTGDMIGELFF. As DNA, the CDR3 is TGTGCCAGCACCGGGGATATGATAGGGGAGCTGTTTTTT. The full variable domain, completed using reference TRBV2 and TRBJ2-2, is EPEVTQTPSHQVTQMGQEVILRCVPISNHLYFYWYRQILGQKVEFLVSFYNNEISEKSEIFDDQFSVERPDGSNFTLKIRSTKLEDSAMYFCASTGDMIGELFFGEGSRLTVL.

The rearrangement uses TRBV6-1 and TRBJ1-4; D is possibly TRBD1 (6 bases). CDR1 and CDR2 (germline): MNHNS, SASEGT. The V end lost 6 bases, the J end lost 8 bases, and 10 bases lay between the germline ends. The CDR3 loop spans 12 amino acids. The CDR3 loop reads CASRTGAEKLFF. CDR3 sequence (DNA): TGTGCCAGCAGGACAGGAGCGGAAAAACTGTTTTTT.